The sample holds a few counts of the clone carrying this T cell receptor (beta chain). What it binds is not known. The CDR3 extends over 15 amino acids. V lost 1 base to trimming and J lost 8 bases; unmatched junction nucleotides: 8. Germline V gene sequence: CDR1 DFQATT, CDR2 SNEGSKA (reference sequence). The sample belongs to a study of vaccination and CD4 T cells after COVID-19. In the study overall: Control cultures received a CEFX pool, an HIV-1 Nef pool, or no peptide.

Cultured CD4+ T cell DNA underwent sequencing with the Oncomine TCR Beta short-read assay. TCRdb reanalysed the PCR reads using MiXCR and keeps one entry per CDR3 protein. The table lists approximately 10,000 distinct CDR3 sequences, more than 70% of them singletons, with 9.5% to 13% in the top ten. The treatment: approximately nine-day PBMC culture with coronavirus spike peptide pools or control peptides (ViraFEST assay). The chain combines TRBV20-1 with TRBJ1-6; the match to TRBD1 covers 7 bases. The TCR comes from a human donor who had recovered from COVID-19. Sequences were obtained from CD4+ T cells from blood, cultured in vitro. The CDR3 DNA is TGCAGTGCTAGAGGAGGGGGACAGTTTGATTCACCCCTCCACTTT. This translates into CSARGGGQFDSPLHF.